This T cell receptor (beta chain) was sequenced in a study of blood T cell repertoires in COVID-19. Across the whole study: Whether acute or convalescent, the COVID-19 samples came from the United States, Italy and Spain. From T cells, B-cell-depleted T cells, or PBMCs came the material, which was cDNA or gDNA.

Per the original data handling: Amplification from reference gene primers served as the basis for estimated nucleated cell counts. TCRdb's table, derived via immunoSEQ multiplex PCR, lists solely in-frame clones and lacks some. V, J and clone size derive from that table, while D and trimming were established from the DNA sequence. The sample has about 280,000 clones, 88% seen once; the top ten hold roughly 9.1%. Deletions cut 0 bases from V and 6 bases from J, with 13 bases between. The germline V gene has CDR1 SGHTS and CDR2 YDEGEE. This CDR3 spans 14 amino acids. The origin of this receptor is a man between 18 and 35 years old with active or convalescent COVID-19. The sequenced material came from peripheral blood. The chain joins TRBV5-8 to TRBJ2-7; a weak D match, TRBD1 (5 bases). The CDR3 reads CASSLDSGSSEQYF. The DNA for the CDR3 is TGTGCCAGCAGCTTGGATTCAGGGTCGTCCGAGCAGTACTTC.